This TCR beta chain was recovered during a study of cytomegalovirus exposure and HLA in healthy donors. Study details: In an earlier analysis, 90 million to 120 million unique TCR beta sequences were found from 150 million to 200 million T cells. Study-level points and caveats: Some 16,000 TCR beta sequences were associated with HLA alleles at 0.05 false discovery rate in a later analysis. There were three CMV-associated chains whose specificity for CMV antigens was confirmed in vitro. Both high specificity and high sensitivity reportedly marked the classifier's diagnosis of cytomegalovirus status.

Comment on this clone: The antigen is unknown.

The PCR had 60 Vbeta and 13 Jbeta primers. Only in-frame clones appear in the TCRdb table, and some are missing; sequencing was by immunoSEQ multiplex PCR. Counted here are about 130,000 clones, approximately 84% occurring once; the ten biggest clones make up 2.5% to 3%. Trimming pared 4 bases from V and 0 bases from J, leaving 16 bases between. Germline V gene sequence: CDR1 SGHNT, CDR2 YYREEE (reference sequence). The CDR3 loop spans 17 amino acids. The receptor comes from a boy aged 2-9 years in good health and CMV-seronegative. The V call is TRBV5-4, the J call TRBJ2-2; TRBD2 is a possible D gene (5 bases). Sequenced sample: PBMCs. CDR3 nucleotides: TGTGCCAGCAGCCCCTCGGGGATCAGAACGAACACCGGGGAGCTGTTTTTT. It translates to CASSPSGIRTNTGELFF. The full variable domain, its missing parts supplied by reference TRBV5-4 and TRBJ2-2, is ETGVTQSPTHLIKTRGQQVTLRCSSQSGHNTVSWYQQALGQGPQFIFQYYREEENGRGNFPPRFSGLQFPNYSSELNVNALELDDSALYLCASSPSGIRTNTGELFFGEGSRLTVL.